These 23 T cell receptor beta chains were sequenced from one sample in a study of T cells after posttransplantation cyclophosphamide listed by TCRdb under 2016. The library was generated by the immunoSEQ multiplex PCR assay. Entries here come from immuneACCESS through TCRdb and include only in-frame sequences with V and J called. Some clones fail to appear in such tables; in the studies checked, an unresolved V gene covers under half of the shortfall, and the cause of the remainder is unknown. The sample has 2,500 to 3,500 clones on record, around 65% of them singletons. Clones ranked in the top ten supply approximately 24% of the sample. The sequencing input was memory CD8+ T cells sorted from blood. The receptor set was obtained from a woman aged 25 to 45 in good health and a related stem cell transplant donor.

The chain uses TRBV9 and TRBJ1-4, with 12 bases aligning to TRBD1. The ends lost 3 bases at V and 8 bases at J; junction bases unmatched: 8. The CDR3 consists of 16 residues. CDR1 is SGDLS, CDR2 YYNGEE, per germline. CDR3 residues: CASSAGGQGAQEKLFF. In nucleotides, the CDR3 is TGTGCCAGCAGCGCCGGGGGACAGGGGGCACAAGAAAAACTGTTTTTT.

This chain uses TRBV9 with TRBJ1-2, with 7 bases identical to TRBD1. V dropped 2 bases and J dropped 5; count of bases not matched to a gene: 6. The germline V gene has CDR1 SGDLS and CDR2 YYNGEE. This CDR3 has 14 amino acids. The CDR3 DNA reads as TGTGCCAGCAGCGTCTCCGGGACAGCTTATGGCTACACCTTC. Translating it yields CASSVSGTAYGYTF. The full variable domain, with the rest looked up from reference TRBV9 and TRBJ1-2, is DSGVTQTPKHLITATGQRVTLRCSPRSGDLSVYWYQQSLDQGLQFLIQYYNGEERAKGNILERFSAQQFPDLHSELNLSSLELGDSALYFCASSVSGTAYGYTFGSGTRLTVV.

This clone was seen a handful of times. The chain is built from TRBV27 and TRBJ1-1, with 8 bases that match TRBD1. CDR3 size: 14 residues. CDR1 is MNHEY and CDR2 is SMNVEV in the germline V gene (reference sequence). Germline trimming cut 5 bases from V and 1 base from J; bases unmatched to any gene: 3. The CDR3 DNA is TGTGCCAGCAGTGCACAGGGGGGGAACACTGAAGCTTTCTTT. Translating it yields CASSAQGGNTEAFF.

This clone was seen a handful of times. This chain links TRBV4-3 with TRBJ2-5; 10 nucleotides agree with TRBD1. The germline gives CDR1 LGHNA, CDR2 YSLEER. J gave up 5 bases and V 4 bases, and 4 bases lay outside the gene matches. CDR3 size: 14 residues. CDR3 in DNA: TGCGCCAGCAGCCGCCGGGGACAGGGGGAGACCCAGTACTTC. Residues: CASSRRGQGETQYF.

This clone was counted between two and nine times. This rearrangement joins TRBV6-6 to TRBJ2-3, with TRBD2 identical over 9 bases. Trimming removed 6 bases from V and 1 base from J; junction bases left unmatched: 5. This CDR3 has 15 residues. The germline gives CDR1 MNHNY, CDR2 SVGAGI (reference sequence). CDR3 loop: CASRTGLAGTDTQYF. The CDR3 DNA follows: TGTGCCAGCAGGACGGGACTAGCCGGCACAGATACGCAGTATTTT.

CDR3 nucleotide sequence: TGCGCCAGCAGCCAAGGATCGTCTAGCGGGGGGAGCGAGACCCAGTACTTC. This translates into CASSQGSSSGGSETQYF. The chain employs TRBV23-1 and TRBJ2-5, with 11 bases matching TRBD2. TRBV23-1 is reported as an ORF; its role is uncertain. V was pared by 6 bases and J by 5 bases, with 14 bases of the junction left unmatched. This CDR3 spans 17 amino acids.

This clone qualifies as medium-sized. The CDR3 DNA sequence: TGTGCCAGCAGCGAACTGGGACAGGGGATGAACACCGGGGAGCTGTTTTTT. This translates into CASSELGQGMNTGELFF. The chain carries TRBV6-1 and TRBJ2-2, with 10 bases identical to TRBD1. The CDR3 is 17 residues long. Trimming cost V 6 bases and J 1 base; bases outside gene matches: 8. CDR1 and CDR2 (germline): MNHNS, SASEGT.

A few counts support this clone. The rearrangement uses TRBV6-5 and TRBJ2-2; 7 positions match TRBD1. Germline CDR1 is MNHEY and CDR2 is SVGAGI. The CDR3 runs to 15 residues. V lost 0 bases and J lost 5; bases outside the gene matches: 3. CDR3 nucleotide sequence: TGTGCCAGCAGTTACTCAGGCAGGGGGACCGGGGAGCTGTTTTTT. It yields the protein CASSYSGRGTGELFF.

This rearrangement joins TRBV4-2 to TRBJ1-2; 8 bases align to TRBD1. The V and J ends lost 0 bases and 6 bases, in that order; junction bases with no gene match: 9. The CDR3 covers 16 residues. CDR1 and CDR2 (germline): LGHNA, YNFKEQ. CDR3 in DNA: TGTGCCAGCAGCCAAGATCCCGACAGGGGATCAGATGGCTACACCTTC. Residues: CASSQDPDRGSDGYTF.

This clone was counted only a few times. The genes are TRBV28 and TRBJ1-1; a possible D gene is TRBD1 (5 bases). The CDR3 covers 19 residues. The germline CDR1 and CDR2 sequences are MDHEN and SYDVKM. Trimming pared 3 bases from V and 0 bases from J, leaving 23 bases between. The CDR3 coding sequence is TGTGCCAGCAGTTTGTTACCTTACCGCGGGGGAATCCTGAACACTGAAGCTTTCTTT. Translating gives CASSLLPYRGGILNTEAFF.

V and J are TRBV6-4 and TRBJ2-1, with TRBD2 matching 12 bases. The V and J ends lost 5 bases and 10 bases, in that order; junction bases with no gene match: 15. Looked up from germline, CDR1 is MRHNA and CDR2 is SNTAGT. The CDR3 consists of 17 residues. CDR3 amino acids: CASSLSSGGAEEGEQFF. For the CDR3, the DNA is TGTGCCAGCAGTTTGTCTAGCGGGGGGGCCGAGGAGGGAGAGCAGTTCTTC.

This clone has just a few counts. The J gene is TRBJ2-3, the V gene TRBV10-2; D may be TRBD2 (7 bases). This CDR3 has 15 residues. V was trimmed by 6 bases and J by 5 bases, leaving 18 bases between them. Germline V gene lookup returns CDR1 WSHSY and CDR2 SAAADI. The DNA for the CDR3 is TGCGCCAGCAGGGGGGTGGGGGGGGCGGAAGATACGCAGTATTTT. It translates to CASRGVGGAEDTQYF.

CDR3 nucleotide sequence: TGTGCCAGCAGTGACTGGTCCCGGGGGGGCTACCAATCCTACGAGCAGTACTTC. Translated, it gives CASSDWSRGGYQSYEQYF. The V call is TRBV6-1, the J call TRBJ2-7, with 8 bases aligning to TRBD2. CDR1 and CDR2 (germline): MNHNS, SASEGT. V lost 3 bases, J lost 1 base, and 14 bases stayed unmatched. The CDR3 totals 18 residues.

This rearrangement joins TRBV6-5 to TRBJ2-1, with TRBD2 identical over 13 bases. With 4 bases clipped from V and 4 bases from J, the junction kept 1 base outside the gene matches. Per germline, CDR1 MNHEY and CDR2 SVGAGI. The CDR3 is made up of 15 amino acids. CDR3 in DNA: TGTGCCAGCAGTTTGACTAGCGGGGGGTACAATGAGCAGTTCTTC. Protein product: CASSLTSGGYNEQFF.

This clone was detected only once. The chain couples TRBV6-6 to TRBJ1-2; TRBD1 agrees at 7 bases. Unmatched junction bases numbered 16, after V lost 8 bases and J lost 7 bases. Germline lookup yields CDR1 MNHNY and CDR2 SVGAGI (reference sequence). CDR3 length equals 15 residues. CDR3 protein: CASGTPTGTFAGYTF. As DNA, the CDR3 is TGTGCCAGCGGGACCCCGACAGGGACTTTCGCTGGCTACACCTTC.

This clone was detected only a few times. This rearrangement joins TRBV7-7 to TRBJ2-1; 10 nucleotides agree with TRBD1. Germline assignment: CDR1 SSHAT and CDR2 FNYEAQ (reference sequence). The trim removed 1 base at V and 9 bases at J, leaving 6 bases unmatched. The CDR3 contains 15 residues. CDR3 protein: CASSLGQGAHREQFF. In nucleotides, the CDR3 is TGTGCCAGCAGCTTAGGACAGGGGGCGCATCGTGAGCAGTTCTTC.

About this clone itself: The identical CDR3 is also encoded by other nucleotide sequences in the sample. The chain combines TRBV4-3 with TRBJ1-2; D perhaps matches TRBD1 (5 bases). Germline V gene sequence: CDR1 LGHNA, CDR2 YSLEER. V was pared by 0 bases and J by 5 bases, with 13 bases between. This CDR3 has 15 amino acids. In DNA, the CDR3 is TGCGCCAGCAGCCAAGATCGCACAGGTCAATATGGCTACACCTTC. This gives the protein CASSQDRTGQYGYTF.

The chain couples TRBV7-2 to TRBJ2-5; TRBD2 matches 8 bases. CDR3 size: 16 residues. V was clipped by 3 bases and J by 2 bases; unmatched bases: 8. Germline assignment: CDR1 SGHTA and CDR2 FQGNSA. CDR3 protein: CASSFLGGVNQETQYF. In DNA, the CDR3 is TGTGCCAGCAGCTTCCTCGGGGGGGTAAATCAAGAGACCCAGTACTTC.

In the case of this clone: Its ends do not fully match the called genes, so a read error is possible. The gene calls are TRBV5-4 and TRBJ2-1, with D possibly matching TRBD2 (6 bases). This CDR3 comprises 16 residues. The germline V gene has CDR1 SGHNT and CDR2 YYREEE (reference sequence). The CDR3 region is CASSADESAGYTEQFF. The CDR3 DNA sequence: TGTGCCAGCAGCGCAGATGAGTCTGCGGGGTACACTGAGCAGTTCTTC.

The J gene is TRBJ2-7, the V gene TRBV10-3; 10 bases align to TRBD2. The ends lost 3 bases at V and 6 bases at J; junction bases unmatched: 11. From germline, CDR1 is ENHRY and CDR2 SYGVKD. The CDR3 is 16 amino acids. The CDR3 DNA reads as TGTGCCATCAGTGATCGAAGTGGACTAGCGGTGATCGAGCAGTACTTC. Translating gives CAISDRSGLAVIEQYF.

This chain joins TRBV4-3 and TRBJ1-2, with 10 bases that match TRBD1. There are 17 residues in the CDR3. Germline V gene sequence: CDR1 LGHNA, CDR2 YSLEER. J gave up 2 bases and V 0 bases, and 6 bases lay outside the gene matches. As DNA, the CDR3 is TGCGCCAGCAGCCAAGAAGGGACAGGGGCGCCAAACTATGGCTACACCTTC. Residues: CASSQEGTGAPNYGYTF.

This clone was observed a few times. This chain connects TRBV4-1 to TRBJ2-2; 7 bases are a match to TRBD1. This CDR3 has 15 residues. CDR1 and CDR2 from the germline V gene are MGHRA and YSYEKL. The ends lost 1 base at V and 6 bases at J; junction bases unmatched: 5. The CDR3, as DNA: TGCGCCAGCAGCCAAGTTAACAGGGGCTCCGGGGAGCTGTTTTTT. It encodes CASSQVNRGSGELFF.

CDR3 coding DNA: TGTGCCAGCAGTTACCCCACGGCCCAGCATTTT. This translates into CASSYPTAQHF. The chain employs TRBV6-5 and TRBJ1-5; D remains unclear. V lost 2 bases and J lost 11, with 7 bases in between. The V gene's germline CDR1 is MNHEY and CDR2 SVGAGI. The CDR3 is 11 residues long.